The clone carrying this TCR beta chain was seen once. The data were obtained in a study of blood T cell repertoires in COVID-19. Clones were sequenced by immunoSEQ multiplex PCR, and TCRdb holds only the in-frame ones, with some missing. Of roughly 200,000 clones listed, roughly 82% are singletons. The CDR3 runs 15 residues. V dropped 4 bases and J dropped 0 bases, with 11 bases sitting between them. Germline assignment: CDR1 KGHSH and CDR2 LQKENI. This receptor was identified in a woman in her twenties or thirties who had recovered from COVID-19. The specimen was PBMCs or T cells enriched from blood (not recorded which). V is TRBV18 and J is TRBJ2-3; no definite D call. CDR3 in amino acids: CASSRSAPSTDTQYF. The CDR3 bases are TGTGCCAGCTCACGGTCCGCGCCTAGCACAGATACGCAGTATTTT.